These 28 T cell receptor beta chains originate from one sample sequenced in a study of cytomegalovirus exposure and HLA in healthy donors. Primers for the PCR totalled 60 Vbeta and 13 Jbeta. Data came from immunoSEQ multiplex PCR; TCRdb stores just in-frame clones and leaves some out. Of about 160,000 clones listed, about 71% were seen once; the top ten hold roughly 3%. Sequencing input: PBMCs. All receptors derive from a woman aged 30 to 39 in good health and CMV-seronegative.

The gene calls are TRBV28 and TRBJ2-1; possible D gene TRBD1, 6 bases. Trimming removed 4 bases at V and 7 bases at J, with 11 bases between. The length of the CDR3 is 13 residues. Germline V gene sequence: CDR1 MDHEN, CDR2 SYDVKM. CDR3 protein: CASSSHRANEQFF. The CDR3 nucleotides read TGTGCCAGCAGTTCGCACAGGGCAAATGAGCAGTTCTTC.

The CDR3 nucleotides are TGCGCCAGCAGCTTGGGACAGCAATTTGCAGGAGATACGCAGTATTTT. Protein sequence: CASSLGQQFAGDTQYF. The chain has TRBV5-1 and TRBJ2-3; D is perhaps TRBD1 (5 bases). The CDR3 spans 16 residues. Germline values: CDR1 SGHRS, CDR2 YFSETQ. Trimming took 0 bases from V and 5 from J, leaving 16 bases between them. The full variable domain, rest sourced from reference TRBV5-1 and TRBJ2-3, is KAGVTQTPRYLIKTRGQQVTLSCSPISGHRSVSWYQQTPGQGLQFLFEYFSETQRNKGNFPGRFSGRQFSNSRSEMNVSTLELGDSALYLCASSLGQQFAGDTQYFGPGTRLTVL.

This chain connects TRBV7-9 to TRBJ1-1; weak D call: TRBD1 (5 bases). The CDR3 is 15 amino acids. The V and J ends lost 4 bases and 6 bases respectively, with 18 bases between them. The germline CDR1 and CDR2 sequences are SEHNR and FQNEAQ (reference sequence). The CDR3 bases are TGTGCCAGCAGCTCTCGCAGGGCCCCTGGAGCTGAAGCTTTCTTT. Translating it yields CASSSRRAPGAEAFF.

The rearrangement links TRBV28 to TRBJ2-7, with 9 bases lining up with TRBD2. J gave up 4 bases and V 7 bases, and 2 bases lay outside the gene matches. The CDR3 has 12 residues. Per germline, CDR1 MDHEN and CDR2 SYDVKM. The CDR3 region has the DNA TGTGCCAGCAAAGCGGGGGGATACGAGCAGTACTTC. This translates into CASKAGGYEQYF.

A few counts support this clone. The germline gene is not matched at one end of the junction; a read error may be the cause. The V call is TRBV7-9, the J call TRBJ2-7; 7 nucleotides align to TRBD2. The CDR3 has 14 residues. Per germline, CDR1 SEHNR and CDR2 FQNEAQ (reference sequence). For the CDR3, the DNA is TGTTCCAGCAGCGCTAGCGGAAAGGGCTACGAGCAGTACTTC. Translation: CSSSASGKGYEQYF.

CDR3 loop: CASSDGVGAQETQYF. In DNA form, the CDR3 reads TGTGCCAGCAGTGACGGCGTTGGGGCCCAAGAGACCCAGTACTTC. The gene calls are TRBV6-1 and TRBJ2-5, with D perhaps matching TRBD1 (5 bases). The CDR3 totals 15 residues. Germline values: CDR1 MNHNS, CDR2 SASEGT. Trimming shortened V by 3 bases and J by 1 base, and 12 bases separated the two germline ends.

In its sample, this clone was seen a few times. V usage is TRBV5-1 and J usage is TRBJ2-1, with 8 bases aligning to TRBD2. This CDR3 region has 15 residues. V lost 4 bases, J lost 0 bases, and 3 bases stayed unmatched. Germline V gene data show CDR1 as SGHRS and CDR2 as YFSETQ. CDR3 DNA: TGCGCCAGCAGCCAGACTAGCGACTCCTACAATGAGCAGTTCTTC. The encoded protein is CASSQTSDSYNEQFF.

This clone was seen just once. The chain combines TRBV25-1 with TRBJ1-2, with D tentatively TRBD1 (6 bases). V lost 10 bases, J lost 7 bases, and 16 bases lay in between. This CDR3 has 12 amino acids. CDR1 is MGHDK, CDR2 SYGVNS, per germline. CDR3 in amino acids: CATSFGGLGYTF. The CDR3 DNA sequence: TGTGCCACCTCGTTTGGGGGCCTTGGCTACACCTTC.

This sequence joins TRBV4-2 and TRBJ2-1; the match to TRBD2 covers 7 bases. CDR3 length: 15 amino acids. The V and J ends lost 0 bases and 3 bases, in that order; junction bases with no gene match: 2. CDR1 and CDR2 from the germline V gene are LGHNA and YNFKEQ. CDR3 nucleotide sequence: TGTGCCAGCAGCCAAGAAGCGGGGAACTACAATGAGCAGTTCTTC. It codes for CASSQEAGNYNEQFF.

CDR3 in DNA: TGCGCCAGCAGCCAATTTGGCCGCGCGGCCGAGCAGTACTTC. Translation gives CASSQFGRAAEQYF. The V and J genes are TRBV4-1 and TRBJ2-5, with D hard to call. Judging by the DNA end, TRBJ2-7 fits better; the J call may be wrong. The CDR3 length is 14 residues. CDR1 and CDR2 (germline): MGHRA, YSYEKL.

CDR3 sequence: CSVEDLDTNTEAFF. CDR3 nucleotide sequence: TGCAGCGTTGAAGATTTGGACACCAACACTGAAGCTTTCTTT. V usage is TRBV29-1 and J usage is TRBJ1-1; a possible D gene is TRBD1 (5 bases). The CDR3 contains 14 residues. Germline CDR1 SQVTM, CDR2 ANQGSEA. V lost 0 bases and J lost 2, with 10 bases in between.

The rearrangement links TRBV27 to TRBJ1-6, with D possibly TRBD1 on 5 matching bases. The CDR3 runs to 16 residues. V was cut by 3 bases and J by 1 base, with 10 bases left in between. CDR1 is MNHEY and CDR2 is SMNVEV in the germline V gene (reference sequence). The CDR3 nucleotides read TGTGCCAGCAGTTTTCTTGACAGTTCCTATAATTCACCCCTCCACTTT. It specifies CASSFLDSSYNSPLHF.

The J gene is TRBJ2-7, the V gene TRBV5-1, with D possibly matching TRBD2 (5 bases). The ends were cut back, 4 bases at V and 5 bases at J, with 16 bases in the middle. CDR1 is SGHRS and CDR2 is YFSETQ in the germline V gene. The CDR3 consists of 14 residues. The CDR3 spells CASSALVSGDEQYF. The CDR3 region has the DNA TGCGCCAGCAGCGCGTTAGTGTCCGGGGACGAGCAGTACTTC.

V gene TRBV29-1 combines with J gene TRBJ1-3, with D perhaps TRBD1 (5 bases). The ends were cut back, 7 bases at V and 0 bases at J, with 13 bases in the middle. Germline V lookup: CDR1 SQVTM, CDR2 ANQGSEA. This CDR3 spans 14 amino acids. Here the CDR3 DNA reads TGCAGCGCATCTGACAGCGACTCTGGAAACACCATATATTTT. It specifies CSASDSDSGNTIYF.

This clone was found a few times. The gene calls are TRBV5-4 and TRBJ1-2, with 8 bases lining up with TRBD1. V lost 5 bases, J lost 4 bases, and 7 bases stayed unmatched. Germline values: CDR1 SGHNT, CDR2 YYREEE (reference sequence). This CDR3 contains 14 residues. CDR3 DNA sequence: TGTGCCAGCAGTCACCTGGGACAGGTCTATGGCTACACCTTC. As protein: CASSHLGQVYGYTF.

This clone was detected a few times. The V gene is TRBV1, the J gene TRBJ1-1. TRBV1 is annotated as a pseudogene. This CDR3 spans 18 amino acids. The CDR3 region has the DNA TGCACCAGCAGCCAAACGACGGGGTCCGCAAAAAGGGACACTGAAGCTTTCTTT. Encoded protein: CTSSQTTGSAKRDTEAFF.

This sequence joins TRBV7-2 and TRBJ2-1; D gene uncertain. The CDR3 contains 11 residues. V was shortened by 5 bases and J by 4 bases, with 3 bases between the two germline ends. The V gene's germline CDR1 is SGHTA and CDR2 FQGNSA. The CDR3 DNA follows: TGTGCCAGCAGCACTTACAATGAGCAGTTCTTC. Its translation is CASSTYNEQFF.

The chain is built from TRBV5-1 and TRBJ2-5; D is ambiguous. The J call may be wrong; the DNA end is better matched by TRBJ2-7. Germline CDR1 reads SGHRS; CDR2 reads YFSETQ. The CDR3 totals 12 residues. The CDR3 DNA sequence: TGCGCCAGCAGCCCCGACGGGTACGAGCAGTACTTC. This codes for CASSPDGYEQYF.

The J gene is TRBJ2-5, the V gene TRBV6-1; D ambiguous. V was shortened by 3 bases and J by 2 bases, with 7 bases between the two germline ends. CDR1 is MNHNS, CDR2 SASEGT, per germline. CDR3 length: 13 residues. CDR3 region: CASSEVVQETQYF. The CDR3 DNA is TGTGCCAGCAGTGAGGTAGTACAAGAGACCCAGTACTTC.

In its sample, this clone was seen once. This chain connects TRBV7-2 to TRBJ2-1, with 12 bases lining up with TRBD1. V dropped 10 bases and J dropped 8; count of bases not matched to a gene: 9. The CDR3 spans 14 residues. CDR1 is SGHTA and CDR2 is FQGNSA in the germline V gene. The CDR3 here is CATRGGQGAYEQFF. The CDR3 DNA sequence: TGTGCCACGCGGGGGGGACAGGGGGCGTATGAGCAGTTCTTC.

The chain couples TRBV7-6 to TRBJ1-1; D unresolved. The germline V and J ends were trimmed by 7 bases and 1 base, with 19 bases remaining between them. Germline assignment: CDR1 SGHVS and CDR2 FNYEAQ. This CDR3 region has 16 residues. CDR3 DNA sequence: TGTGCCAGCACCCCCCTGGCAGGAGGAGGGAACACTGAAGCTTTCTTT. It translates to CASTPLAGGGNTEAFF.

V usage is TRBV18 and J usage is TRBJ2-7; 14 positions agree with TRBD2. Trimming cost V 0 bases and J 3 bases; bases outside gene matches: 1. The CDR3 runs to 16 residues. CDR1 and CDR2 (germline): KGHSH, LQKENI. DNA of the CDR3: TGTGCCAGCTCACCACCCGGACTAGCGGGGGGCTACGAGCAGTACTTC. Translating gives CASSPPGLAGGYEQYF.

The chain joins TRBV5-5 to TRBJ1-5; D is undetermined. Trimming took 1 base from V and 5 from J, leaving 10 bases between them. CDR1 and CDR2 (germline): SGHKS, YYEKEE (reference sequence). This CDR3 region has 14 residues. The CDR3 DNA sequence: TGTGCCAGCAGCTTGTTGGCTCTCGATCAGCCCCAGCATTTT. Residues: CASSLLALDQPQHF.

The chain recombines TRBV5-4 with TRBJ1-1; D might be TRBD1 (5 bases). The CDR3 loop spans 13 amino acids. The V and J ends lost 3 bases and 3 bases respectively, with 9 bases between them. The germline V gene encodes CDR1 SGHNT and CDR2 YYREEE (reference sequence). CDR3 nucleotide sequence: TGTGCCAGCAGCTCGCCAGGGCACACTGAAGCTTTCTTT. Its protein is CASSSPGHTEAFF.

The V gene is TRBV29-1, the J gene TRBJ2-5; the D gene is possibly TRBD2 (5 bases). Judging by the DNA end, TRBJ2-7 fits better; the J call may be wrong. Germline V gene data show CDR1 as SQVTM and CDR2 as ANQGSEA. The CDR3 spans 14 residues. CDR3 protein: CSVGVFAGGYEQYF. Written as DNA, the CDR3 is TGCAGCGTTGGAGTATTTGCGGGTGGCTACGAGCAGTACTTC.

This clone came up a few times. The chain has TRBV28 and TRBJ1-2; 10 bases align to TRBD1. The CDR3 totals 14 residues. V was clipped by 6 bases and J by 2 bases; unmatched bases: 3. Germline-derived CDR1 and CDR2 are MDHEN and SYDVKM. The CDR3 is CASRRQGANYGYTF. In DNA, the CDR3 is TGTGCCAGCAGGCGACAGGGGGCGAACTATGGCTACACCTTC.

This clone appeared a few times. The J gene is TRBJ1-5, the V gene TRBV4-3; possibly TRBD1 for D (5 bases). The CDR3 runs to 13 residues. Germline CDR1 is LGHNA and CDR2 is YSLEER. Between the trimmed V and J ends, which lost 4 bases and 9 bases, there was a span of 13 bases. The CDR3 nucleotides are TGCGCCAGCAGCCCCTCGGAGGGGCGGCCCCAGCATTTT. Protein product: CASSPSEGRPQHF.

The chain employs TRBV4-1 and TRBJ2-6, with D maybe TRBD2 (5 bases). Trimming left V 1 base short and J 0 bases short, with 10 bases between. In germline, CDR1 is MGHRA, CDR2 YSYEKL. The CDR3 totals 17 residues. DNA for the CDR3: TGCGCCAGCAGCCAAGTTTCCGAGGGCTCTGGGGCCAACGTCCTGACTTTC. Protein product: CASSQVSEGSGANVLTF.